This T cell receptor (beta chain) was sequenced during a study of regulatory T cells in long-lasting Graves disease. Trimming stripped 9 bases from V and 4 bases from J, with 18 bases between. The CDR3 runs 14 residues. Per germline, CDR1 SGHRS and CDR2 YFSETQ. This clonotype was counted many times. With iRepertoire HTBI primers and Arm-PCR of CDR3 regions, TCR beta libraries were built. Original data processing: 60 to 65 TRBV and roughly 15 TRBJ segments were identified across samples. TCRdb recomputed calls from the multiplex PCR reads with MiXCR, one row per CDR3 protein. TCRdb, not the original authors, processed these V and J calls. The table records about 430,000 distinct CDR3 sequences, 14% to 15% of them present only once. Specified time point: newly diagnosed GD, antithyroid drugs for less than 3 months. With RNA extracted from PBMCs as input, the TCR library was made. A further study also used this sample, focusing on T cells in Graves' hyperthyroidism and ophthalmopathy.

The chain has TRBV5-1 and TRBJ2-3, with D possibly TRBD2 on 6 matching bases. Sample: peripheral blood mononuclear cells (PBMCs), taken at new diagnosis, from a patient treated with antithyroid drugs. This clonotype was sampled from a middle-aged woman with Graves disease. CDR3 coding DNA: TGCGCCACCGCGGCGGGGAGCGCCGCAGATACGCAGTATTTT. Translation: CATAAGSAADTQYF.